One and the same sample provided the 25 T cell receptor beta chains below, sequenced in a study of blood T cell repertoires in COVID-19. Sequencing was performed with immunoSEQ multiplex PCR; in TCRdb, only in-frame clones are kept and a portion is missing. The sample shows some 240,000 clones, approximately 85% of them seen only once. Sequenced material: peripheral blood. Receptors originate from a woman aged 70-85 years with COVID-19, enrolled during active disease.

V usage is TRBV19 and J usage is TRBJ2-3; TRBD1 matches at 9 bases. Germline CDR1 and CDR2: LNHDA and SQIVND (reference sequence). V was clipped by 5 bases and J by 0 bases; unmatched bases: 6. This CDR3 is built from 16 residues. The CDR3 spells CASSPQGAMSTDTQYF. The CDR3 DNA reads TGTGCCAGTAGTCCACAGGGGGCGATGAGCACAGATACGCAGTATTTT.

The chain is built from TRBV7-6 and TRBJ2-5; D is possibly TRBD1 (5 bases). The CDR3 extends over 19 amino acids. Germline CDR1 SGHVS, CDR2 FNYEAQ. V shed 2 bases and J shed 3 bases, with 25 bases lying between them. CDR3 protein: CASSLKPGSWAGSKETQYF. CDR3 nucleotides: TGTGCCAGCAGCTTAAAACCCGGCTCTTGGGCAGGGTCGAAAGAGACCCAGTACTTC.

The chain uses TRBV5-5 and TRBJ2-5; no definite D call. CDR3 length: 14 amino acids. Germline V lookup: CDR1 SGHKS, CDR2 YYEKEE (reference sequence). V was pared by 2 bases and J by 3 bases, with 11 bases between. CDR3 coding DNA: TGTGCCAGCAGCTTTCAGGCAGGCAAAGAGACCCAGTACTTC. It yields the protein CASSFQAGKETQYF.

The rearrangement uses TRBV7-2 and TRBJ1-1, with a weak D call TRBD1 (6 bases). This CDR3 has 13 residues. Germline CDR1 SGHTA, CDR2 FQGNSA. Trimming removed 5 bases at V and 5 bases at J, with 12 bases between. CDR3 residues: CASSPFGQTEAFF. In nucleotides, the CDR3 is TGTGCCAGCAGCCCCTTTGGACAGACTGAAGCTTTCTTT.

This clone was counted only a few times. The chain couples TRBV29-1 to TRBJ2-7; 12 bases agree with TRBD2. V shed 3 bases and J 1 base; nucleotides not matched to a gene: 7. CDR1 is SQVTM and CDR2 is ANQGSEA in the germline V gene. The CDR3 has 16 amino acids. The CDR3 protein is CSVEASGRAGSYEQYF. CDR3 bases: TGCAGCGTTGAGGCTAGCGGGAGGGCCGGGTCCTACGAGCAGTACTTC.

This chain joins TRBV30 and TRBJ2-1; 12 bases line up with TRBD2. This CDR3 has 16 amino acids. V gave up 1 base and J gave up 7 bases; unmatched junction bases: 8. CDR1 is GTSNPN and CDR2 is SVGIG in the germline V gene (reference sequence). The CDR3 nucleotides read TGTGCCTGGAGTGCTCAACTAGCGGGAGGTAAGAATGAGCAGTTCTTC. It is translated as CAWSAQLAGGKNEQFF.

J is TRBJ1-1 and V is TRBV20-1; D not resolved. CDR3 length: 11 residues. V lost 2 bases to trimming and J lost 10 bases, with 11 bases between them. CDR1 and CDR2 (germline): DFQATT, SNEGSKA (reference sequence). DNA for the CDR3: TGCAGTGCTAGATCCACAGAGAGAGCTTTCTTT. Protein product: CSARSTERAFF.

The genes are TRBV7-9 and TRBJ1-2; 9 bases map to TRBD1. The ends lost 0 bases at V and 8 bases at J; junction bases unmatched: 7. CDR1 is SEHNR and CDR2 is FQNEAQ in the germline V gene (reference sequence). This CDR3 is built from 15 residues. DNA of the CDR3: TGTGCCAGCAGCTTAGCCCCAGGGGACAGGGACGGCTACACCTTC. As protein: CASSLAPGDRDGYTF.

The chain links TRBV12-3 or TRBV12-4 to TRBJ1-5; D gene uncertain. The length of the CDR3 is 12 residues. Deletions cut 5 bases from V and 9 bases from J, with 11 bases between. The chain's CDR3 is CASSPRIGPQHF. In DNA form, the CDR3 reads TGTGCCAGCAGTCCTAGGATTGGGCCCCAGCATTTT.

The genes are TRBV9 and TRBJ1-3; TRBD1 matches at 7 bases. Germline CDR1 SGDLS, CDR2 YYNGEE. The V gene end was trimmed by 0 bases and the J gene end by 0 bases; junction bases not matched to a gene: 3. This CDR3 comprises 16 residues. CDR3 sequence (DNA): TGTGCCAGCAGCGTAGGGACAGGAAACTCTGGAAACACCATATATTTT. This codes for CASSVGTGNSGNTIYF.

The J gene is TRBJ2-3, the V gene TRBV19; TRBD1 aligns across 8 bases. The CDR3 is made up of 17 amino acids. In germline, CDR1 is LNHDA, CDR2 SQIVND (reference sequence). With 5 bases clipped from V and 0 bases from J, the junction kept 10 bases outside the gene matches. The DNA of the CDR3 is TGTGCCAGTAGTGCCTCCTGGGACAGGTCTAGCACAGATACGCAGTATTTT. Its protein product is CASSASWDRSSTDTQYF. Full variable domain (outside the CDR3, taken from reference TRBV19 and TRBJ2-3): DGGITQSPKYLFRKEGQNVTLSCEQNLNHDAMYWYRQDPGQGLRLIYYSQIVNDFQKGDIAEGYSVSREKKESFPLTVTSAQKNPTAFYLCASSASWDRSSTDTQYFGPGTRLTVL.

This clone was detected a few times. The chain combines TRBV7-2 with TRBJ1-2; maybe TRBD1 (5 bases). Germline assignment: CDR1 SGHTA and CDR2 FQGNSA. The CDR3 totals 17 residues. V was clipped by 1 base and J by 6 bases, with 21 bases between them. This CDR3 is CASSLVVDSWGENGYTF. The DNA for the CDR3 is TGTGCCAGCAGCTTAGTAGTTGACAGTTGGGGTGAAAATGGCTACACCTTC.

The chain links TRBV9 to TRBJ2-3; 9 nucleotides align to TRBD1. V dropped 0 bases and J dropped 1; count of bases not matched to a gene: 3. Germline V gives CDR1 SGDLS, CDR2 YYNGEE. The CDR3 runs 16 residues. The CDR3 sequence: CASSVGTGEGTDTQYF. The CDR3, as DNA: TGTGCCAGCAGCGTAGGGACAGGGGAGGGCACAGATACGCAGTATTTT.

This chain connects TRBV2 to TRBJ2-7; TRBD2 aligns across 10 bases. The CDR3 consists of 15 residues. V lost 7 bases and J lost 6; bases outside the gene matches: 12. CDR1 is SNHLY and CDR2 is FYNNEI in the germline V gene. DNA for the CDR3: TGTGCCAGCACTGGGGCTAGCGGGAGAAGTACCGAGCAGTACTTC. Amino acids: CASTGASGRSTEQYF.

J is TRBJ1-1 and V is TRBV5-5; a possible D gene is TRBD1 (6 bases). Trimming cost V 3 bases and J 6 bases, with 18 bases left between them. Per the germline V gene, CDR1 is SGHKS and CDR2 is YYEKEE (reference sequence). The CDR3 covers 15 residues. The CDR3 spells CASSSRAGALAEAFF. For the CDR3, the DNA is TGTGCCAGCAGCTCGCGGGCGGGGGCATTGGCTGAAGCTTTCTTT.

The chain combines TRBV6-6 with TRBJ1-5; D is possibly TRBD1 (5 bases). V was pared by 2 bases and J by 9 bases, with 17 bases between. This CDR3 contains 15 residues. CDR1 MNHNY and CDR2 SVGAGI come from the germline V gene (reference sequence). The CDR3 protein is CASSYDSLRERPQHF. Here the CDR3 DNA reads TGTGCCAGCAGTTACGACAGCCTTAGGGAACGGCCCCAGCATTTT.

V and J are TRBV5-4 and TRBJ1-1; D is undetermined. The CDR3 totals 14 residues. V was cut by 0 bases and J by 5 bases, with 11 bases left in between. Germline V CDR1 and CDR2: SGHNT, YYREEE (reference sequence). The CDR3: CASSLVGVRTEAFF. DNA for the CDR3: TGTGCCAGCAGCTTGGTGGGCGTCAGAACTGAAGCTTTCTTT. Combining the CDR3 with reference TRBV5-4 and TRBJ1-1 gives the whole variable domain ETGVTQSPTHLIKTRGQQVTLRCSSQSGHNTVSWYQQALGQGPQFIFQYYREEENGRGNFPPRFSGLQFPNYSSELNVNALELDDSALYLCASSLVGVRTEAFFGQGTRLTVV.

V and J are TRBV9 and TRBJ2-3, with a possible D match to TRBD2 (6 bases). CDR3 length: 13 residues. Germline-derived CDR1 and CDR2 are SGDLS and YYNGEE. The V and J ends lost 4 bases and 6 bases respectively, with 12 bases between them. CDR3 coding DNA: TGTGCCAGCAGCTCGGCGGGGAGGGATACGCAGTATTTT. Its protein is CASSSAGRDTQYF.

The DNA for the CDR3 is TGTGCCAGCAGCTTGGGGCCGACAGGGGGCGGTGAGCAGTACTTC. Protein product: CASSLGPTGGGEQYF. The chain couples TRBV5-4 to TRBJ2-7; TRBD1 agrees at 10 bases. The CDR3 extends over 15 amino acids. The V gene's germline CDR1 is SGHNT and CDR2 YYREEE (reference sequence). The ends lost 0 bases at V and 7 bases at J; junction bases unmatched: 7. The whole variable domain, filled in from reference TRBV5-4 and TRBJ2-7, reads ETGVTQSPTHLIKTRGQQVTLRCSSQSGHNTVSWYQQALGQGPQFIFQYYREEENGRGNFPPRFSGLQFPNYSSELNVNALELDDSALYLCASSLGPTGGGEQYFGPGTRLTVT.

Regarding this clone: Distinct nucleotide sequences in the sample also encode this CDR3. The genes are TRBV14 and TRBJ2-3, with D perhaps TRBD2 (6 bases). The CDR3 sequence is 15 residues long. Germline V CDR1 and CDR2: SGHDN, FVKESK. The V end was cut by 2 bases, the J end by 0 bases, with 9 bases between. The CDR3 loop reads CASSQIGGSTDTQYF. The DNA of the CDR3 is TGTGCCAGCAGCCAAATCGGAGGGAGCACAGATACGCAGTATTTT.

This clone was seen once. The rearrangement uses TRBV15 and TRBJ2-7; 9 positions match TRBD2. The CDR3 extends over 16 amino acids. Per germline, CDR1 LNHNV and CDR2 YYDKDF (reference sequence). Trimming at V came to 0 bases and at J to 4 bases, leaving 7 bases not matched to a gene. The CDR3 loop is CATSREGGRAAYEQYF. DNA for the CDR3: TGTGCCACCAGCAGAGAGGGCGGGAGGGCCGCATACGAGCAGTACTTC.

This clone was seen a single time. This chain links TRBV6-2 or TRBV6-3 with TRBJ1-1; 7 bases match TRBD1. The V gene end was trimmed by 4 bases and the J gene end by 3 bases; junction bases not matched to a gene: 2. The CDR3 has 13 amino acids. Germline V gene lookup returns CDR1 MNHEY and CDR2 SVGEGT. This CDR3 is CASSSQGYTEAFF. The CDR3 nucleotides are TGTGCCAGCAGTTCACAGGGGTACACTGAAGCTTTCTTT.

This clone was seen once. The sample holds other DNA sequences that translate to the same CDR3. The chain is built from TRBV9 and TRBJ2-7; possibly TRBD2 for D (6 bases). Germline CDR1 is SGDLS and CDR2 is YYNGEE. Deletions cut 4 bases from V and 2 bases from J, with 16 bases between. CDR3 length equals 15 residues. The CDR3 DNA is TGTGCCAGCAGCCCCCTAGCCGGAGGGCCCTACGAGCAGTACTTC. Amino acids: CASSPLAGGPYEQYF.

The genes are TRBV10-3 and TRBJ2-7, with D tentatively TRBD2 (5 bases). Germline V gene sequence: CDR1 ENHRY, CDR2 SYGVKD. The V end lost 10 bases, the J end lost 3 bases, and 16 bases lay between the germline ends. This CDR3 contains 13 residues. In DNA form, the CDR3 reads TGTGCCAGCCGGGGTGGGCTAAGCTACGAGCAGTACTTC. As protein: CASRGGLSYEQYF.

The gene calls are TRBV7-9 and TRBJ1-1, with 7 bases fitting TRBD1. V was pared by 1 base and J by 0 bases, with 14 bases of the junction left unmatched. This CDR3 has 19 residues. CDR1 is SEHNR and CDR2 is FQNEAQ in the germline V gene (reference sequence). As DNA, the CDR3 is TGTGCCAGCAGCTTAGTGGTAATTAGGGACAGAGATATGAACACTGAAGCTTTCTTT. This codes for CASSLVVIRDRDMNTEAFF.